This TCR beta chain is drawn from a study of identical twins (dated by TCRdb to about 2016). Some background on the complete study: To test whether fetal clonotypes persist, this study deep-sequenced TCR alpha and beta repertoires from monozygotic twins, from unrelated adults of various ages, and from cord blood. To rule out contamination, replicate twin experiments were performed at different times with different library preparation protocols.

All donors were healthy Caucasians. The researchers also sequenced three unrelated adults who were not twins: a male aged 18 to 30, a male aged 50 to 60, and a female aged 50 to 60. Miltenyi CD45RO+ enrichment and human naive T-cell isolation kits were used to isolate memory (CD45RO+) and naive T cells from PBMC. With respect to this clonotype: This receptor's antigen is unknown. The sample holds no much larger clone one base away, and base qualities are not on file.

Study-wide conclusions, independent of this receptor: Recombination models systematically underestimated out-of-frame TCR alpha sharing in monozygotic twins but agreed with sharing between unrelated individuals. Compared with coincidental sharing between unrelated individuals, out-of-frame TCR alpha sequences shared between twins showed an excess of sequences with low generation probability. Because the same donors could not be followed over many years, the conclusions relied on cross-sectional statistical analysis. In beta out-of-frame sequences, excess twin sharing was weaker, because having fewer shared sequences lowered the signal-to-noise ratio. Invariant T cells such as MAIT and iNKT could partly confound zero-insertion analyses, though diverse VJ usage argued against this for most clonotypes. Fewer insertions were carried by abundant cord blood beta clonotypes; a weaker similar trend was observed in young adult naive repertoires, while no such trend was observed in memory repertoires.

Library preparation used 5' RACE. Reads for this sample came from an Illumina HiSeq 2000. A universal primer binding site was added through template switching, and the final cDNA carried a unique molecular identifier so that TCR cDNA molecules could be counted accurately. First-strand cDNA for TCR alpha and beta chains was synthesized from specific primers in the conserved constant-segment region. To control for contamination, every cDNA library carried two barcodes: a SMART-Mk sample barcode plus Illumina barcodes. TruSeq adapter sequences and Illumina sample barcodes were added in two successive PCR steps. Sequencing of the TCR alpha and beta cDNA libraries was done on the Illumina HiSeq platform using custom primers. The original methods were these. MiGEC processed the raw reads to extract unique molecular identifiers, while MiXCR was used to determine the CDR3 positions. Recombination models were inferred per individual with the repgenHMM and IGoR tools using an EM algorithm. Shared clonotype analysis was performed with the tcR package in R, normalizing sharing by the product of cloneset sizes. To study raw recombination without the effects of thymic and clonal selection, out-of-frame nonproductive sequences were analyzed. TCRdb trimmed public reads at Q25 via fastp, called clones via MiXCR and kept in-frame beta chains. Rows matching on CDR3 protein sequence are summarized as one entry with the most common DNA and genes. The V and J calls and clone size come from TCRdb's table, not from the authors' own analysis. The sample records approximately 700,000 distinct CDR3 sequences, approximately 6% of which are singletons. The ten largest clones take up roughly 1.6% of the sample.

The sequence was obtained from a man aged 18 to 30 in good health. Material: naive T cells sorted from blood. The intended sense of this specimen's cell subset or site label: cells isolated with a human naive T-cell isolation kit.

The DNA reads as follows: TGTGCCAGCTCACCACAGGGGACAGCTTTCTTT. Translated, this gives CASSPQGTAFF. The rearrangement combines TRBV18 with TRBJ1-1, and TRBD1 may be the D gene, going by 5 matching bases. The CDR3 holds 11 amino acids from the cysteine to the phenylalanine. The only DNA kept is the CDR3, 33 bases in frame from the first base. From the germline V gene, CDR1 is KGHSH and CDR2 is LQKENI. Between the V and J ends, shortened by 1 base and 10 bases respectively, the junction contains 7 bases.